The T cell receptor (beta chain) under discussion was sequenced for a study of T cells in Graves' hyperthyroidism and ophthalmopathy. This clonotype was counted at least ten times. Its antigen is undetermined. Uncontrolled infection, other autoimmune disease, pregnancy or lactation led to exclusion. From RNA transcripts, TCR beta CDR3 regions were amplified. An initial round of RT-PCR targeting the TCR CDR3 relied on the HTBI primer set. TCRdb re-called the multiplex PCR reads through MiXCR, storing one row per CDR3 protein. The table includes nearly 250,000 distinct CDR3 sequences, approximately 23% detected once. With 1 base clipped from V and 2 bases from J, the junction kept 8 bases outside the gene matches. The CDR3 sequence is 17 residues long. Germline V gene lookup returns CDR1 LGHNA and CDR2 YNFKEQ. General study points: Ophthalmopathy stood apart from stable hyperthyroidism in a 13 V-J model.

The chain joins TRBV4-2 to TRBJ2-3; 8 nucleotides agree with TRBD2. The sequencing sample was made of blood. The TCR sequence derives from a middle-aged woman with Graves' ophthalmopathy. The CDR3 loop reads CASSQGSLAGFTDTQYF. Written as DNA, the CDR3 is TGTGCCAGCAGCCAAGGATCCCTAGCGGGCTTCACAGATACGCAGTATTTT.